Below are 25 T cell receptor beta chains sequenced from a single sample in a study of cytomegalovirus exposure and HLA in healthy donors. Use of 60 Vbeta and 13 Jbeta primers characterized the PCR. Using immunoSEQ multiplex PCR, the repertoire was profiled, and TCRdb retains in-frame clones only, with some absent. Among over 150,000 clones, about four fifths were seen once, and the ten largest hold 2.8%. The sample was PBMCs. These receptors all come from a man younger than 35 in good health and CMV-seronegative.

CDR3 amino acids: CASSPLWTGFTDTQYF. CDR3 bases: TGTGCCAGTAGTCCCCTTTGGACAGGGTTCACAGATACGCAGTATTTT. The chain joins TRBV19 to TRBJ2-3; the match to TRBD1 covers 8 bases. The CDR3 contains 16 residues. Germline CDR1 is LNHDA and CDR2 is SQIVND (reference sequence). Trimming removed 5 bases from V and 2 bases from J; junction bases left unmatched: 9.

This clone was counted a single time. This sequence joins TRBV18 and TRBJ1-6; 8 nucleotides align to TRBD1. The trim removed 3 bases at V and 10 bases at J, leaving 8 bases unmatched. Germline V gene lookup returns CDR1 KGHSH and CDR2 LQKENI. This CDR3 has 15 amino acids. Here the CDR3 DNA reads TGTGCCAGCTCACCCTCCAGGGGGCTAGGGTCACCCCTCCACTTT. Amino acid sequence: CASSPSRGLGSPLHF.

The genes are TRBV7-9 and TRBJ1-1; 7 nucleotides match TRBD1. Per germline, CDR1 SEHNR and CDR2 FQNEAQ (reference sequence). The CDR3 totals 15 residues. V gave up 3 bases and J gave up 3 bases; unmatched junction bases: 7. The CDR3 spells CASSFGKGADTEAFF. The DNA for the CDR3 is TGTGCCAGCAGCTTTGGAAAGGGGGCAGACACTGAAGCTTTCTTT.

This clone was detected only a few times. In nucleotides, the CDR3 is TGTGCCAGCAGTGTCGAAGACAGTTTGAACACTGAAGCTTTCTTT. Protein sequence: CASSVEDSLNTEAFF. The chain combines TRBV6-5 with TRBJ1-1, with a weak D call TRBD1 (5 bases). V was clipped by 5 bases and J by 0 bases, with 13 bases between them. CDR3 size: 15 residues. Germline lookup yields CDR1 MNHEY and CDR2 SVGAGI.

The V gene is TRBV19, the J gene TRBJ2-7, with 8 bases fitting TRBD2. This CDR3 contains 15 residues. After removal of 5 bases from V and 0 bases from J, the junction contained 6 bases not matched to a gene. Germline V gives CDR1 LNHDA, CDR2 SQIVND (reference sequence). The CDR3: CASSASGGASYEQYF. Here the CDR3 DNA reads TGTGCCAGTAGTGCCTCCGGGGGGGCCTCCTACGAGCAGTACTTC.

CDR3 sequence (DNA): TGTGCCAGCAGTGACGACAGGGTGACCGCTGAAGCTTTCTTT. Translation gives CASSDDRVTAEAFF. V gene TRBV6-6 combines with J gene TRBJ1-1, with 7 positions matching TRBD1. CDR1 and CDR2 from the germline V gene are MNHNY and SVGAGI (reference sequence). Trimming took 5 bases from V and 6 from J; bases not matched to a gene: 9. The CDR3 has 14 amino acids.

V usage is TRBV5-1 and J usage is TRBJ2-2; 10 bases match TRBD2. Germline V gives CDR1 SGHRS, CDR2 YFSETQ. The V segment lost 0 bases and the J segment 1 base; nucleotides outside the gene matches: 3. The CDR3 is 17 amino acids. Written as DNA, the CDR3 is TGCGCCAGCAGCTTGGGGCGACTAGCGGGGAACACCGGGGAGCTGTTTTTT. This sequence encodes CASSLGRLAGNTGELFF.

The chain is built from TRBV27 and TRBJ2-5, with D tentatively TRBD2 (7 bases). Trimming left V 5 bases short and J 10 bases short, with 14 bases between. Germline loops: CDR1 MNHEY, CDR2 SMNVEV (reference sequence). The CDR3 totals 12 residues. The CDR3, as DNA: TGTGCCAGCAGTCAAAACAGGGAGGGCCAGTACTTC. Its protein product is CASSQNREGQYF.

For the CDR3, the DNA is TGTGCCAGCAGTCCAGGGGGCTACCTAACTAATGAAAAACTGTTTTTT. It is translated as CASSPGGYLTNEKLFF. The rearrangement joins TRBV27 to TRBJ1-4, with 8 bases matching TRBD1. V trimming: 5 bases; J trimming: 1 base; junction bases outside the gene matches: 6. Germline loops: CDR1 MNHEY, CDR2 SMNVEV (reference sequence). The CDR3 runs 16 residues.

This clone has just a few counts. This chain joins TRBV7-6 and TRBJ2-2; tentative D call: TRBD1 (6 bases). V was pared by 6 bases and J by 0 bases, with 17 bases between. CDR3 length: 17 residues. CDR1 is SGHVS and CDR2 is FNYEAQ in the germline V gene. The CDR3 protein is CASRRSRDNANTGELFF. The CDR3 region has the DNA TGTGCCAGCAGGAGGAGCCGGGACAACGCGAACACCGGGGAGCTGTTTTTT.

This clone was recorded a few times. CDR3 coding DNA: TGCGCCAGCAGCCTTCTCGTTAGCGCTTTGGAAAAACTGTTTTTT. Its translation is CASSLLVSALEKLFF. V gene TRBV4-1 combines with J gene TRBJ1-4; D call uncertain. Germline assignment: CDR1 MGHRA and CDR2 YSYEKL. This CDR3 has 15 residues. V was clipped by 4 bases and J by 8 bases, with 17 bases between them.

The rearrangement links TRBV19 to TRBJ1-4; D possibly corresponds to TRBD1 (6 bases). This CDR3 has 14 residues. CDR1 is LNHDA and CDR2 is SQIVND in the germline V gene (reference sequence). CDR3 amino acids: CATSPQGKGEKLFF. CDR3 nucleotide sequence: TGTGCAACCTCCCCCCAGGGGAAAGGTGAAAAACTGTTTTTT.

This clone has just one count. For the CDR3, the DNA is TGTGCCAGCAGTGGAAGCGGGGCGGAGACCCAGTACTTC. Amino acids: CASSGSGAETQYF. V and J are TRBV6-5 and TRBJ2-5; 7 bases are a match to TRBD2. CDR1 is MNHEY, CDR2 SVGAGI, per germline. Germline trimming cut 5 bases from V and 5 bases from J; bases unmatched to any gene: 5. The CDR3 consists of 13 residues.

The rearrangement joins TRBV2 to TRBJ1-5; D not resolved. Trimming shortened V by 6 bases and J by 5 bases, and 11 bases separated the two germline ends. There are 13 residues in the CDR3. Germline CDR1 is SNHLY and CDR2 is FYNNEI. Written as DNA, the CDR3 is TGTGCCAGCAGCACAGAAGATCATCAGCCCCAGCATTTT. As protein: CASSTEDHQPQHF.

The chain joins TRBV5-1 to TRBJ2-1; tentative D call: TRBD2 (5 bases). CDR3 size: 16 residues. V shed 0 bases and J shed 8 bases, with 18 bases lying between them. Germline V gene lookup returns CDR1 SGHRS and CDR2 YFSETQ. CDR3 nucleotide sequence: TGCGCCAGCAGCTTGGGGGTCCGGACTCCAGGCGATGAGCAGTTCTTC. It codes for CASSLGVRTPGDEQFF.

The V and J genes are TRBV5-4 and TRBJ2-3, with 8 bases that match TRBD1. This CDR3 is built from 16 residues. In germline, CDR1 is SGHNT, CDR2 YYREEE (reference sequence). V gave up 2 bases and J gave up 2 bases; unmatched junction bases: 7. CDR3 sequence (DNA): TGTGCCAGCAGCTTTAGGACAGGGACTTTCACAGATACGCAGTATTTT. The encoded protein is CASSFRTGTFTDTQYF.

The genes are TRBV27 and TRBJ2-2; perhaps TRBD2 as D (5 bases). V was clipped by 1 base and J by 2 bases, with 14 bases between them. CDR1 is MNHEY, CDR2 SMNVEV, per germline (reference sequence). The CDR3 is 17 amino acids. The CDR3 region is CASSLFGGRANTGELFF. For the CDR3, the DNA is TGTGCCAGCAGTTTATTCGGCGGGCGGGCCAACACCGGGGAGCTGTTTTTT.

This clone was seen a single time. The chain combines TRBV2 with TRBJ2-3; maybe TRBD1 (6 bases). Trimming left V 6 bases short and J 0 bases short, with 7 bases between. Germline loops: CDR1 SNHLY, CDR2 FYNNEI. The CDR3 totals 13 residues. CDR3 in amino acids: CASRQGSTDTQYF. CDR3 in DNA: TGTGCCAGCAGACAGGGAAGCACAGATACGCAGTATTTT.

The rearrangement uses TRBV27 and TRBJ2-7; D is unresolved. CDR1 MNHEY and CDR2 SMNVEV come from the germline V gene (reference sequence). Trimming stripped 3 bases from V and 12 bases from J, with 9 bases between. The CDR3 length is 10 residues. CDR3: CASSFISPYF. Written as DNA, the CDR3 is TGTGCCAGCAGTTTTATCTCCCCGTACTTC.

The rearrangement uses TRBV6-1 and TRBJ1-1, with TRBD1 matching 8 bases. The CDR3 sequence is 14 residues long. Trimming cost V 7 bases and J 4 bases; bases outside gene matches: 8. CDR1 MNHNS and CDR2 SASEGT come from the germline V gene. CDR3 coding DNA: TGTGCCAGCACAGGGGGCTCTGGGTTCACTGAAGCTTTCTTT. Translation: CASTGGSGFTEAFF.

The chain has TRBV5-6 and TRBJ2-2, with a possible D match to TRBD1 (6 bases). The CDR3 runs to 16 residues. Germline lookup yields CDR1 SGHDT and CDR2 YYEEEE. Trimming shortened V by 0 bases and J by 1 base, and 10 bases separated the two germline ends. The DNA of the CDR3 is TGTGCCAGCAGCTTGGGGACAGATCAGAACACCGGGGAGCTGTTTTTT. Residues: CASSLGTDQNTGELFF.

V and J are TRBV19 and TRBJ1-1, with D unclear. The CDR3 sequence is 15 residues long. V was shortened by 5 bases and J by 0 bases, with 13 bases between the two germline ends. CDR1 and CDR2 (germline): LNHDA, SQIVND (reference sequence). CDR3 sequence (DNA): TGTGCCAGTAGTTTATACATTTCATTGAACACTGAAGCTTTCTTT. It codes for CASSLYISLNTEAFF.

This clone was seen a few times. The CDR3 spells CASSQEGGGFAEAFF. CDR3 bases: TGCGCCAGCAGCCAAGAAGGAGGCGGGTTCGCTGAAGCTTTCTTT. V is TRBV4-3 and J is TRBJ1-1; D is unresolved. This CDR3 region has 15 residues. Germline values: CDR1 LGHNA, CDR2 YSLEER. The V gene lost 0 bases and the J gene lost 6 bases, with 14 bases spanning the gap.

The chain joins TRBV11-2 to TRBJ1-1, with 9 bases aligning to TRBD1. CDR3 length: 15 residues. The ends lost 4 bases at V and 0 bases at J; junction bases unmatched: 3. CDR1 is SGHAT and CDR2 is FQNNGV in the germline V gene. CDR3 region: CASSWGTGMNTEAFF. In DNA form, the CDR3 reads TGTGCCAGCAGCTGGGGGACAGGGATGAACACTGAAGCTTTCTTT.

V is TRBV28 and J is TRBJ1-1; 7 bases match TRBD1. Germline V gene data show CDR1 as MDHEN and CDR2 as SYDVKM. The ends lost 6 bases at V and 1 base at J; junction bases unmatched: 5. The CDR3 runs 14 residues. Here the CDR3 DNA reads TGTGCCAGCAGGGGGACAGTTAGGAACACTGAAGCTTTCTTT. Amino acids: CASRGTVRNTEAFF. The whole variable domain, remainder taken from reference TRBV28 and TRBJ1-1, is DVKVTQSSRYLVKRTGEKVFLECVQDMDHENMFWYRQDPGLGLRLIYFSYDVKMKEKGDIPEGYSVSREKKERFSLILESASTNQTSMYLCASRGTVRNTEAFFGQGTRLTVV.